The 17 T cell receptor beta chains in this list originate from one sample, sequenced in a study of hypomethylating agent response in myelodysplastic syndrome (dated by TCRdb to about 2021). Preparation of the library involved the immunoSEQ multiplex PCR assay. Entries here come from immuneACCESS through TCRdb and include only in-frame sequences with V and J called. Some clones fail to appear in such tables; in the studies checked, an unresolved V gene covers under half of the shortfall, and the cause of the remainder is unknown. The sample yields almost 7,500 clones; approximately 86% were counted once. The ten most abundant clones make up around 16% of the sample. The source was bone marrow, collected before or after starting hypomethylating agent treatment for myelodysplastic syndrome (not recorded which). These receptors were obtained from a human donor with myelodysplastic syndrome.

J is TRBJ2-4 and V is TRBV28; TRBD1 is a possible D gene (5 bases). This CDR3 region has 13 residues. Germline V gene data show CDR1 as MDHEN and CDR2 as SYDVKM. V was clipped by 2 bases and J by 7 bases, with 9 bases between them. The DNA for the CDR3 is TGTGCCAGCAGTTTACAGGGAACGAACATTCAGTACTTC. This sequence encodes CASSLQGTNIQYF.

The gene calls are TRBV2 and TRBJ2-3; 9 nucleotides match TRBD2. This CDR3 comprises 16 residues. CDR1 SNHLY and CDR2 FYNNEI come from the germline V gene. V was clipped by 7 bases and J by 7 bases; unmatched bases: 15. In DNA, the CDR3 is TGTGCCAGCACCCCTCGGGGCGGGGGGGCCTCATATACGCAGTATTTT. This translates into CASTPRGGGASYTQYF. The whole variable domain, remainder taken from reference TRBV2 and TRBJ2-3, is EPEVTQTPSHQVTQMGQEVILRCVPISNHLYFYWYRQILGQKVEFLVSFYNNEISEKSEIFDDQFSVERPDGSNFTLKIRSTKLEDSAMYFCASTPRGGGASYTQYFGPGTRLTVL.

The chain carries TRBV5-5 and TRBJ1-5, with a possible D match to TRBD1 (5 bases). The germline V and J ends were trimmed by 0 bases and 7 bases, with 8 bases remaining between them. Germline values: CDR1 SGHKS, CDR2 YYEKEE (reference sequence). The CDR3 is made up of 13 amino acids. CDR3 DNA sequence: TGTGCCAGCAGCTTGGGGGACGACCAGCCCCAGCATTTT. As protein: CASSLGDDQPQHF.

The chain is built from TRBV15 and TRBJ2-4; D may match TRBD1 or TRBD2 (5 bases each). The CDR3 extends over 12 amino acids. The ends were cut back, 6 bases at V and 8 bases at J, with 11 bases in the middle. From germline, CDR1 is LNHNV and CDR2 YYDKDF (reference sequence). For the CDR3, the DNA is TGTGCCACCAGGGGGGATTTCGACATTCAGTACTTC. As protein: CATRGDFDIQYF.

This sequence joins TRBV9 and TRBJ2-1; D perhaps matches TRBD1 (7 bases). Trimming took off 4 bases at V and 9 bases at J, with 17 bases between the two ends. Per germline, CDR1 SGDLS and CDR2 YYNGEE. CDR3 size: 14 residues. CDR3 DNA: TGTGCCAGCAGCCCCCACAGGGGAGGCTTTGAGCAGTTCTTC. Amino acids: CASSPHRGGFEQFF.

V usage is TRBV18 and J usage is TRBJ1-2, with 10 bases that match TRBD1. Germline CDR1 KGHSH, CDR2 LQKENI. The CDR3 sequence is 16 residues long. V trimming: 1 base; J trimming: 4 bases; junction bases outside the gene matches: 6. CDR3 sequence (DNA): TGTGCCAGCTCACCACGACAGGGGGCTGAGGGCTATGGCTACACCTTC. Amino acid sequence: CASSPRQGAEGYGYTF.

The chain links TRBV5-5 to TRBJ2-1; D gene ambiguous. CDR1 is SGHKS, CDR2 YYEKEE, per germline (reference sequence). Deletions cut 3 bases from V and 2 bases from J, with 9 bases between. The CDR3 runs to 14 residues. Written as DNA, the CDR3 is TGTGCCAGCAGCTCAGCCTTCGCCTACAATGAGCAGTTCTTC. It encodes CASSSAFAYNEQFF.

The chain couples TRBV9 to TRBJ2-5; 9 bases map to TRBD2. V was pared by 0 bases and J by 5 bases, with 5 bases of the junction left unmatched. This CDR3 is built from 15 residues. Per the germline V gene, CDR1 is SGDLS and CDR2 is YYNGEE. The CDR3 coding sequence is TGTGCCAGCAGCGTAGCCGGCGGGGGGGCGGAGACCCAGTACTTC. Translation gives CASSVAGGGAETQYF.

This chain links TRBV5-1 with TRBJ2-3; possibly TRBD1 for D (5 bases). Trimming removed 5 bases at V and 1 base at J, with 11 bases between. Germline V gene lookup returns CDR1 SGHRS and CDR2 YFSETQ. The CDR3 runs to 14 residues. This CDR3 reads CASRAQGGTDTQYF. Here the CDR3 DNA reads TGCGCCAGCAGGGCGCAAGGGGGCACAGATACGCAGTATTTT.

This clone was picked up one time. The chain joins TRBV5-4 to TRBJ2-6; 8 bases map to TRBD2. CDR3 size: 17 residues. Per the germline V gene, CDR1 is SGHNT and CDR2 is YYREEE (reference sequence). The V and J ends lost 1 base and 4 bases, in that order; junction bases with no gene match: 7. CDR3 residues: CASSLRRGDAGANVLTF. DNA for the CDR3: TGTGCCAGCAGCTTGCGGCGGGGGGATGCGGGGGCCAACGTCCTGACTTTC.

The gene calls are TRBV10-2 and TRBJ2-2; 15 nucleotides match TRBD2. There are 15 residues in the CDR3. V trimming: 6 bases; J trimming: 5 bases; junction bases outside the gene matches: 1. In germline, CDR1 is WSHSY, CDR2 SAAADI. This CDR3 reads CASSGLAGGTGELFF. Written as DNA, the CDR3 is TGCGCCAGCAGCGGACTAGCGGGGGGGACCGGGGAGCTGTTTTTT.

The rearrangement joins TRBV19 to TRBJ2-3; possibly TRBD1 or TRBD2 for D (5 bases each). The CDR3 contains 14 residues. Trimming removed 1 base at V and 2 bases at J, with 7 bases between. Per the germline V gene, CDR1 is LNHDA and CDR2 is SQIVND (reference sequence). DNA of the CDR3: TGTGCCAGTAGTATAGGGGACGACACAGATACGCAGTATTTT. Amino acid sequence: CASSIGDDTDTQYF.

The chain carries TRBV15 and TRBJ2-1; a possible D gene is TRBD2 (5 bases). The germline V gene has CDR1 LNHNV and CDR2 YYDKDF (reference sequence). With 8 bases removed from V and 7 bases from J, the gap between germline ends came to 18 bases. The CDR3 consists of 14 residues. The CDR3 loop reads CATEPRGQRNEQFF. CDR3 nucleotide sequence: TGTGCCACCGAACCCAGAGGGCAGAGAAATGAGCAGTTCTTC.

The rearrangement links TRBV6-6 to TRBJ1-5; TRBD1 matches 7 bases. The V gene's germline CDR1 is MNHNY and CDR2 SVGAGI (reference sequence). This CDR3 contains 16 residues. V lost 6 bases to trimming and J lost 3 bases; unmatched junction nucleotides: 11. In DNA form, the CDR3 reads TGTGCCAGCAGCCAGCCGGGACAGATGTCCAATCAGCCCCAGCATTTT. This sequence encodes CASSQPGQMSNQPQHF.

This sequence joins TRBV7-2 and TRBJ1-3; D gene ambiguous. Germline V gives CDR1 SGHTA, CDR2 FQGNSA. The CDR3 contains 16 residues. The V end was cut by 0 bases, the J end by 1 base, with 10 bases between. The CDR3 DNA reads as TGTGCCAGCAGCTTAGCGGGTCGGATTTCTGGAAACACCATATATTTT. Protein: CASSLAGRISGNTIYF.

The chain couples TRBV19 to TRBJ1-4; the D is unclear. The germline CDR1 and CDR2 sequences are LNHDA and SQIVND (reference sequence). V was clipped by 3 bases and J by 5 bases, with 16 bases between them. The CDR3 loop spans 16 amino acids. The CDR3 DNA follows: TGTGCCAGTAGTATGGTAGGCCGGGAGGTGAATGAAAAACTGTTTTTT. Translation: CASSMVGREVNEKLFF.

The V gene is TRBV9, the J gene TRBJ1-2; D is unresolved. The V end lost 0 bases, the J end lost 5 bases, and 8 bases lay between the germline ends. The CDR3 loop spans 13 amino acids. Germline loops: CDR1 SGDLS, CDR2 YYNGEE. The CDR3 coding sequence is TGTGCCAGCAGCGTAGCTGAGAGGTATGGCTACACCTTC. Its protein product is CASSVAERYGYTF.